The TCR beta chain under discussion was sequenced for a study of blood T cell repertoires in COVID-19. Here immunoSEQ multiplex PCR was the method, and the copy in TCRdb shows in-frame clones only, minus some. The sample shows under 500,000 clones, around nine tenths of them seen only once. Participants had their cohort set by participant-reported clinical history. CDR1 is LNHNV, CDR2 YYDKDF, per germline (reference sequence). The CDR3 has 16 residues. With 3 bases clipped from V and 5 bases from J, the junction kept 10 bases outside the gene matches. The chain links TRBV15 to TRBJ1-5, with 7 bases aligning to TRBD1. This TCR came from a woman aged 18-29 years with acute COVID-19. Sequenced sample: PBMCs or T cells enriched from blood (not recorded which). CDR3 protein: CATSSATGFFDQPQHF. In nucleotides, the CDR3 is TGTGCCACCAGCAGCGCGACAGGGTTCTTCGATCAGCCCCAGCATTTT. The entire variable domain, with the rest obtained from reference TRBV15 and TRBJ1-5, is as follows: DAMVIQNPRYQVTQFGKPVTLSCSQTLNHNVMYWYQQKSSQAPKLLFHYYDKDFNNEADTPDNFQSRRPNTSFCFLDIRSPGLGDTAMYLCATSSATGFFDQPQHFGDGTRLSIL.